This T cell receptor beta chain was sequenced during a study of cytomegalovirus exposure and HLA in healthy donors. Broader study findings: Some public TCRs appeared in many individuals, while most sequences were rare.

This CDR3 comprises 15 residues. Trimming cost V 0 bases and J 4 bases, with 10 bases left between them. Germline CDR1 reads SGHDN; CDR2 reads FVKESK. With respect to this clone: Its matching antigen is unknown.

The PCR used 60 Vbeta and 13 Jbeta primers. Profiled with immunoSEQ multiplex PCR; TCRdb holds only in-frame clones, not every one. The top ten clones hold roughly 1.5% of a sample with roughly 170,000 clones, approximately 82% of them seen once. This chain joins TRBV14 and TRBJ1-3; D unclear. Sequenced material: PBMCs. The sequence came from a male donor in good health and CMV-seronegative. CDR3 sequence reads: CASSQDFRRGNTIYF. CDR3 sequence (DNA): TGTGCCAGCAGCCAAGATTTTCGGCGGGGAAACACCATATATTTT.